This entry concerns a single T cell receptor (beta chain). This sample is drawn from a study of human T cells and chemical hapten exposure. As processed by the authors: Samples ranged from 23,224 to 690,600 TCRs, with a median of approximately 96,000. TCRdb recomputed calls from the RACE reads with MiXCR, one row per CDR3 protein. TCRdb's processing, not the authors', yielded these V and J calls. The sample shows some 74,000 distinct CDR3 sequences, 13% of them seen only once. Documented time point: patch test 3, about 24 weeks after DPC sensitization. Noted treatment: therapeutic diphenylcyclopropenone sensitization with weekly scalp DPC. Germline V gene lookup returns CDR1 SGHDT and CDR2 YYEEEE. The V end lost 1 base, the J end lost 4 bases, and 1 base lay between the germline ends. This CDR3 comprises 11 residues.

The V and J genes are TRBV5-6 and TRBJ2-3; no firm D call. The sample consisted of whole blood, taken in connection with sensitization to the hapten diphenylcyclopropenone (DPC). The sequence came from a woman between 45 and 65 years old with alopecia areata. Some clones in this sample may be carry-over from other donors' samples. The CDR3 is CASSLSDTQYF. The CDR3 nucleotides are TGTGCCAGCAGCTTGTCAGATACGCAGTATTTT.